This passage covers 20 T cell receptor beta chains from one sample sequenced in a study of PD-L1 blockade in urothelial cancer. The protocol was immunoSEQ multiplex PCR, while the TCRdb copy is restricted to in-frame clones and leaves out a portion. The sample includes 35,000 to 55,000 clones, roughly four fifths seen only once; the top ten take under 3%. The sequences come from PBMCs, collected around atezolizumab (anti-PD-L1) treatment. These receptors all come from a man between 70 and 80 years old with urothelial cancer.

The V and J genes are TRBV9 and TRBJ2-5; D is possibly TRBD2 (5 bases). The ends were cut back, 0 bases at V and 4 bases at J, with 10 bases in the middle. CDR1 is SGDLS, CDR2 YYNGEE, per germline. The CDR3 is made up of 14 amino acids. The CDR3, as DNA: TGTGCCAGCAGCGTAGAGGGCGAGGGAGAGACCCAGTACTTC. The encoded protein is CASSVEGEGETQYF.

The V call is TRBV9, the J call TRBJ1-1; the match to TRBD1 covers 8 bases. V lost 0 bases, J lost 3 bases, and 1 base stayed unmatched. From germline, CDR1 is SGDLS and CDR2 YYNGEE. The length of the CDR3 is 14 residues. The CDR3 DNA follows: TGTGCCAGCAGCGTAGAACAGGGGGACACTGAAGCTTTCTTT. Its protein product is CASSVEQGDTEAFF. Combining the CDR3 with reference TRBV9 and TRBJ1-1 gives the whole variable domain DSGVTQTPKHLITATGQRVTLRCSPRSGDLSVYWYQQSLDQGLQFLIQYYNGEERAKGNILERFSAQQFPDLHSELNLSSLELGDSALYFCASSVEQGDTEAFFGQGTRLTVV.

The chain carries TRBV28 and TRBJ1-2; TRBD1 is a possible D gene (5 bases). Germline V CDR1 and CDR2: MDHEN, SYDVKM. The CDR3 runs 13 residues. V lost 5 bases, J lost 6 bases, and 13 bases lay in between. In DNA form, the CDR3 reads TGTGCCAGCAGTGTGGGCAGGGCGGATGGCTACACCTTC. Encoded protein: CASSVGRADGYTF.

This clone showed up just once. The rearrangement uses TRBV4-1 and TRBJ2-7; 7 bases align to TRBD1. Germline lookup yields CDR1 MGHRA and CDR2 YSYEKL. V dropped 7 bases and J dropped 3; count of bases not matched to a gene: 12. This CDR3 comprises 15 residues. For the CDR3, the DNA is TGCGCCAGCAAAATTCTCGGGGACAGCGACTACGAGCAGTACTTC. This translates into CASKILGDSDYEQYF.

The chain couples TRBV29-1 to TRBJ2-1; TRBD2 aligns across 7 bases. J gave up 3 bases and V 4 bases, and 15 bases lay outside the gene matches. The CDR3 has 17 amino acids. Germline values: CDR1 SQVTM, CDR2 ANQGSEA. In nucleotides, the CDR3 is TGCAGCGTTGTTGGTCTAGCGGAGGTGGGATACTACAATGAGCAGTTCTTC. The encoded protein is CSVVGLAEVGYYNEQFF.

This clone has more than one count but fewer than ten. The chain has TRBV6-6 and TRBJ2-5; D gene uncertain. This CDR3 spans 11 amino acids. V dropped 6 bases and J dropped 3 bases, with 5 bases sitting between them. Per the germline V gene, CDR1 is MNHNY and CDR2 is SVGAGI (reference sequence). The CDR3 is CASSPKETQYF. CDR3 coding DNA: TGTGCCAGCAGCCCAAAAGAGACCCAGTACTTC.

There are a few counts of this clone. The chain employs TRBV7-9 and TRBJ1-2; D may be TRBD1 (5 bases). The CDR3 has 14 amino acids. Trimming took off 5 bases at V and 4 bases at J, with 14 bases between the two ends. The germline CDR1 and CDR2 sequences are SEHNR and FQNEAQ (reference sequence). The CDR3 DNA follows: TGTGCCAGCAGCCCTGGGGGGGACCCCTATGGCTACACCTTC. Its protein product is CASSPGGDPYGYTF.

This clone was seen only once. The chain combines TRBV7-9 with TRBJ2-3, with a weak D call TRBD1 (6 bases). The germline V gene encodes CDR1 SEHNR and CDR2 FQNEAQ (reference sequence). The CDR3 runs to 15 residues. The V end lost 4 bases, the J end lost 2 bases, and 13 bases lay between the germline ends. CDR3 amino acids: CASSSQQGITDTQYF. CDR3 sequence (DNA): TGTGCCAGCAGCTCCCAACAGGGAATCACAGATACGCAGTATTTT.

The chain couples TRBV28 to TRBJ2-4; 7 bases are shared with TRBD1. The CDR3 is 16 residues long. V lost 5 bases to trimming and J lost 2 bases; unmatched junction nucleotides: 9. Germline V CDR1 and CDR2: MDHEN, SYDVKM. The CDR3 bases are TGTGCCAGCAGTACGACAGGGCCCCTGTCCAAAAACATTCAGTACTTC. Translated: CASSTTGPLSKNIQYF.

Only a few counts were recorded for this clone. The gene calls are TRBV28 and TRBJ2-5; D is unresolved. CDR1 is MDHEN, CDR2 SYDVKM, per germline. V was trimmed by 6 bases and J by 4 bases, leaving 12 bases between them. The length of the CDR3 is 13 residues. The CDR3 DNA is TGTGCCAGCAGCATAGATTTTAGAGAGACCCAGTACTTC. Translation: CASSIDFRETQYF.

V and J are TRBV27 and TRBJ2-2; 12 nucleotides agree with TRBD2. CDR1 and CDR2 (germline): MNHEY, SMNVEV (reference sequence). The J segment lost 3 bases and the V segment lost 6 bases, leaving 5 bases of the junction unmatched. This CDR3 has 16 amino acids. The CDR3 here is CASSPLAGGYTGELFF. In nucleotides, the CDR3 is TGTGCCAGCAGCCCACTAGCGGGAGGTTACACCGGGGAGCTGTTTTTT.

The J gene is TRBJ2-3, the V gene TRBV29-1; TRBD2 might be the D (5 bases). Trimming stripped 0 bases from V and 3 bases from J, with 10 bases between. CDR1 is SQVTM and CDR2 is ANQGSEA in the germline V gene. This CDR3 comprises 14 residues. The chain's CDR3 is CSVEDGGRTDTQYF. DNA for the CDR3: TGCAGCGTTGAAGATGGTGGGAGAACAGATACGCAGTATTTT.

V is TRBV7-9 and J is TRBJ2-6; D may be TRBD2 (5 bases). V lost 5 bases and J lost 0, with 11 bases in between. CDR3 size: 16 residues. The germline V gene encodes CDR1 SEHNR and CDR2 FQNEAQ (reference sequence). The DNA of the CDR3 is TGTGCCAGCAGCCTTCCCGGGAACTCTGGGGCCAACGTCCTGACTTTC. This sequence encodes CASSLPGNSGANVLTF.

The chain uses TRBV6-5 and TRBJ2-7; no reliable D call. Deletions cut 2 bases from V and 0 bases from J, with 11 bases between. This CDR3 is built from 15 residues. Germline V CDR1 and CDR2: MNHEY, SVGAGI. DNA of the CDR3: TGTGCCAGCAGTTACGACGTAGCCCGCTCCTACGAGCAGTACTTC. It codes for CASSYDVARSYEQYF.

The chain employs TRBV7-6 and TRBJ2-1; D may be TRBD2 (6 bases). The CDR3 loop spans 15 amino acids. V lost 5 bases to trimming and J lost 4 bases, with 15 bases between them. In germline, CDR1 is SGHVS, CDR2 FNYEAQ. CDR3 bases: TGTGCCAGCAGCCACGGGTCTAGCGATTACAATGAGCAGTTCTTC. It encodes CASSHGSSDYNEQFF.

The CDR3: CASSYRQGEGYTF. Here the CDR3 DNA reads TGTGCCAGCAGTTACAGACAGGGGGAGGGCTACACCTTC. The chain is built from TRBV6-6 and TRBJ1-2; 9 bases are shared with TRBD1. The germline V gene encodes CDR1 MNHNY and CDR2 SVGAGI (reference sequence). The CDR3 runs 13 residues. J gave up 8 bases and V 2 bases, and 3 bases lay outside the gene matches.

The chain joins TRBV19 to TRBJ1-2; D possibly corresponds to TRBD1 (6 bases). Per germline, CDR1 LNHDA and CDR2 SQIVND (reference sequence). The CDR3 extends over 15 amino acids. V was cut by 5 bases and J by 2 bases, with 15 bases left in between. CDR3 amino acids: CASSPEQGLNYGYTF. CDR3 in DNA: TGTGCCAGTAGTCCCGAACAGGGTCTGAACTATGGCTACACCTTC. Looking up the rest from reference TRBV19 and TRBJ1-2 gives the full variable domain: DGGITQSPKYLFRKEGQNVTLSCEQNLNHDAMYWYRQDPGQGLRLIYYSQIVNDFQKGDIAEGYSVSREKKESFPLTVTSAQKNPTAFYLCASSPEQGLNYGYTFGSGTRLTVV.

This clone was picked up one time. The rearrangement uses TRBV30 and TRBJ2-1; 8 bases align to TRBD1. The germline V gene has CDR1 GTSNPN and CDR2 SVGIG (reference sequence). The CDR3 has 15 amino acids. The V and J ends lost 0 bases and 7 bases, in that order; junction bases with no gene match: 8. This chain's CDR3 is CAWSVGGQASNEQFF. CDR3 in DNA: TGTGCCTGGAGTGTAGGGGGACAGGCATCTAATGAGCAGTTCTTC.

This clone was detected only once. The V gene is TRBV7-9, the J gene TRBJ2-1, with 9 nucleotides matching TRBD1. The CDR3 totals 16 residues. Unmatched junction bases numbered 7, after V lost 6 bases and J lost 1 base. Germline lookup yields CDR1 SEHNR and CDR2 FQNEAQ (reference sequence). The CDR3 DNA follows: TGTGCCAGCAGAGCCGGGACAGGGCGATCCTACAATGAGCAGTTCTTC. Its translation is CASRAGTGRSYNEQFF.

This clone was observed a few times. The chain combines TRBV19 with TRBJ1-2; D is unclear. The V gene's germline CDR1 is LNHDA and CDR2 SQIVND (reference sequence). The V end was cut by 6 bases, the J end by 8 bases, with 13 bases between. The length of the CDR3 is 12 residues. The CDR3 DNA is TGTGCCAGTAGCACAAGGCTGCGGGGCTACACCTTC. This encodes CASSTRLRGYTF.